A single sample is the source of the 4 T cell receptor beta chains below, sequenced in a study of shared clonotypes between healthy human individuals. The method was immunoSEQ multiplex PCR; TCRdb's version includes in-frame clones alone and lacks a portion of them. The repertoire holds about 590,000 clones, roughly 95% seen once, with 0.085% to 0.11% in the top ten. Naive CD8 isolation took CD45RO-negative cells positively selected for CCR7 and excluded terminally differentiated effector memory CD45RA+ cells. Material for sequencing was naive CD8+ T cells sorted from blood. These receptors were taken from a woman in her twenties or thirties in good health.

The chain couples TRBV19 to TRBJ1-5; D is unresolved. CDR3 length: 14 amino acids. V lost 6 bases and J lost 3, with 12 bases in between. Germline V gives CDR1 LNHDA, CDR2 SQIVND (reference sequence). CDR3 sequence (DNA): TGTGCCAGTAGCCTCGCCATGTACAATCAGCCCCAGCATTTT. Encoded protein: CASSLAMYNQPQHF.

V and J are TRBV11-2 and TRBJ2-1; D is possibly TRBD2 (6 bases). Germline values: CDR1 SGHAT, CDR2 FQNNGV. The V gene lost 5 bases and the J gene lost 8 bases, with 25 bases spanning the gap. This CDR3 contains 17 residues. CDR3 loop: CASSPAPLAHPGDEQFF. The CDR3 coding sequence is TGTGCCAGCAGCCCAGCCCCCCTAGCGCATCCAGGCGATGAGCAGTTCTTC.

The V and J genes are TRBV15 and TRBJ2-2; perhaps D is TRBD1 or TRBD2 (6 bases each). Trimming shortened V by 7 bases and J by 3 bases, and 18 bases separated the two germline ends. Germline loops: CDR1 LNHNV, CDR2 YYDKDF (reference sequence). CDR3 length: 16 residues. CDR3 loop: CATTSRGRIYTGELFF. The CDR3 DNA follows: TGTGCCACCACCTCCCGGGGGCGGATCTACACCGGGGAGCTGTTTTTT.

The chain joins TRBV27 to TRBJ2-7, with D maybe TRBD1 (6 bases). The V end was cut by 5 bases, the J end by 6 bases, with 14 bases between. The V gene's germline CDR1 is MNHEY and CDR2 SMNVEV (reference sequence). The CDR3 spans 13 residues. CDR3 residues: CASSTYTGSEQYF. The CDR3 nucleotides read TGTGCCAGCAGTACATACACAGGGTCCGAGCAGTACTTC.